This TCR beta chain was sequenced during a study of OX40 agonist ivuxolimab in advanced cancers. The overall study: Patients were treated with ivuxolimab, an agonistic anti-OX40 (CD134) antibody.

This CDR3 has 13 residues. V lost 2 bases to trimming and J lost 2 bases, with 8 bases between them. The germline V gene encodes CDR1 SGHRS and CDR2 YFSETQ. Study-level findings and limits: CD4+ and CD8+ blood T cells expanded clonally by week 6 at 0.1 to 3.0 mg/kg. Mean expanded clone counts were higher in CD8+ than CD4+ T cells.

Profiled with immunoSEQ multiplex PCR; TCRdb holds only in-frame clones, not every one. The data contain about 63,000 clones, about 89% of them seen just once; the ten biggest clones take up over 3.5%. Comment on this clone: Its antigen is unidentified.

The chain carries TRBV5-1 and TRBJ2-7; no clear D. The sequenced sample was CD4+ or CD8+ T cells sorted from blood, obtained in a trial of the OX40 agonist ivuxolimab. The sequence was obtained from an adult with an advanced solid tumor such as melanoma, head and neck, liver or kidney cancer. CDR3 in DNA: TGCGCCAGCAGCTTCGGTCGAGCCTACGAGCAGTACTTC. Its translation is CASSFGRAYEQYF.